Below are 8 T cell receptor beta chains sequenced from a single sample in a study of PD-L1 blockade in urothelial cancer. Measured with immunoSEQ multiplex PCR; TCRdb has only the in-frame clones, and not every one. The sample carries about 110,000 clones, under 85% recorded once. Sequenced material: PBMCs, taken around atezolizumab (anti-PD-L1) treatment. The origin of the receptors is a man in his fifties with urothelial cancer.

This chain connects TRBV30 to TRBJ2-1; 8 nucleotides match TRBD2. Germline CDR1 is GTSNPN and CDR2 is SVGIG (reference sequence). Trimming took 1 base from V and 9 from J; bases not matched to a gene: 5. The CDR3 runs to 13 residues. The CDR3 DNA sequence: TGTGCCTGGAGTGGAGTAGCGGGAATTGAGCAGTTCTTC. Translated: CAWSGVAGIEQFF.

The chain combines TRBV19 with TRBJ1-5; TRBD1 is a possible D gene (6 bases). The germline V gene has CDR1 LNHDA and CDR2 SQIVND (reference sequence). This CDR3 region has 14 residues. Trimming stripped 4 bases from V and 6 bases from J, with 13 bases between. The chain's CDR3 is CASSRGQGTQPQHF. CDR3 in DNA: TGTGCCAGTAGTAGAGGGCAGGGGACTCAGCCCCAGCATTTT. Full variable domain (rest looked up from reference TRBV19 and TRBJ1-5): DGGITQSPKYLFRKEGQNVTLSCEQNLNHDAMYWYRQDPGQGLRLIYYSQIVNDFQKGDIAEGYSVSREKKESFPLTVTSAQKNPTAFYLCASSRGQGTQPQHFGDGTRLSIL.

The chain joins TRBV19 to TRBJ2-7; 8 bases align to TRBD2. Trimming removed 2 bases from V and 3 bases from J; junction bases left unmatched: 6. Germline lookup yields CDR1 LNHDA and CDR2 SQIVND (reference sequence). This CDR3 spans 15 amino acids. The CDR3 nucleotides are TGTGCCAGTAGTATAACTTTAGCGGGGTACTACGAGCAGTACTTC. Amino acids: CASSITLAGYYEQYF.

The gene calls are TRBV7-2 and TRBJ2-5, with D possibly TRBD1 on 6 matching bases. Trimming took off 2 bases at V and 5 bases at J, with 15 bases between the two ends. Germline CDR1 is SGHTA and CDR2 is FQGNSA. The CDR3 runs 15 residues. The CDR3 loop reads CASSLYWGQGETQYF. The CDR3 region has the DNA TGTGCCAGCAGCTTATACTGGGGGCAAGGGGAGACCCAGTACTTC.

This sequence joins TRBV27 and TRBJ1-2; the D gene is possibly TRBD1 (6 bases). Germline V gives CDR1 MNHEY, CDR2 SMNVEV (reference sequence). With 0 bases removed from V and 7 bases from J, the gap between germline ends came to 15 bases. This CDR3 comprises 15 residues. The CDR3 DNA reads TGTGCCAGCAGTTTATCGGGGGGGAGACAGGCTGGCTACACCTTC. It is translated as CASSLSGGRQAGYTF.

The chain uses TRBV19 and TRBJ1-2; D remains ambiguous. The CDR3 contains 13 residues. In germline, CDR1 is LNHDA, CDR2 SQIVND (reference sequence). V gave up 6 bases and J gave up 2 bases, with 10 bases separating them. For the CDR3, the DNA is TGTGCCAGTAGGGCACAGTCGAACTATGGCTACACCTTC. It specifies CASRAQSNYGYTF.

This clone was seen repeatedly, ten times or more. The chain carries TRBV19 and TRBJ2-1, with 7 nucleotides matching TRBD2. Germline V gives CDR1 LNHDA, CDR2 SQIVND (reference sequence). This CDR3 region has 15 residues. V was clipped by 4 bases and J by 1 base; unmatched bases: 4. The CDR3 DNA sequence: TGTGCCAGTAGTAGGGGGGGAGTTTCCTACAATGAGCAGTTCTTC. Residues: CASSRGGVSYNEQFF.

This clone was seen a few times. The genes are TRBV27 and TRBJ2-7; 10 positions agree with TRBD2. The CDR3 is 13 residues long. V shed 10 bases, J shed 5 bases, and the junction held 8 bases outside the gene matches. The germline gives CDR1 MNHEY, CDR2 SMNVEV (reference sequence). CDR3 sequence: CATSLAGEDEQYF. The DNA for the CDR3 is TGTGCCACCAGCCTAGCGGGAGAAGACGAGCAGTACTTC.